This T cell receptor (beta chain) was captured by sequencing in a study of OX40 agonist ivuxolimab in advanced cancers. Background on the whole study: The costimulatory receptor OX40 (CD134) was targeted by ivuxolimab, a fully human IgG2 agonistic monoclonal antibody. Of the approximately 54 dose-escalation patients, hepatocellular carcinoma was present in some 19, melanoma in around 15, renal cell carcinoma in 9 and head and neck cancer in 9. The monotherapy dose-escalation portion (N ≈ 56 patients) of the phase I ivuxolimab trial is reported in the paper. Three dose-escalation patients achieved partial responses, one with hepatocellular carcinoma and two with cutaneous melanoma. Patients were allowed to have had prior anti-PD-1, anti-PD-L1 or anti-CTLA-4 therapy, and 30% to 40% of the dose-escalation patients had previously received checkpoint inhibitors. Intravenous ivuxolimab was administered to patients every 2 weeks at six dose levels: 0.01, 0.1, 0.3, 1.5, 3 and 10 mg/kg. The point of sequencing TCRbeta in the periphery was to test whether ivuxolimab changed TCR sequence diversity and drove clonal T-cell expansion. A male proportion of 75% to 85% and a mean age of approximately 62 years, ranging from about 20 to 80, were recorded for the dose-escalation cohort.

To sequence the TCRbeta CDR3 region, genomic DNA was isolated from the sorted cells. The immunoSEQ Assay was used for sequencing of TCRbeta CDR3 regions. TCRdb stores this immuneACCESS table with in-frame sequences only. Part of the clones is absent; in the studies checked, under half of the shortfall reflects unresolved V genes, and no reason is known for the rest. Counted in this sample were around 69,000 clones; nearly 90% of them appeared once. The top ten clones comprise 4% of the sample. Results and caveats for the whole study, not just this receptor: In the 0.1-3.0 mg/kg groups, partial responders had among the lowest normalized peripheral clonal expansion, particularly in CD8+ T cells. The antigen specificity of the clonally expanded peripheral T cells was not determined. Low levels of normalized T-cell clonal expansion were also seen in some patients who did not respond. After ivuxolimab, expanded clones were on average more numerous among CD8+ T cells than among CD4+ T cells. At doses of 0.1 to 3.0 mg/kg, clonal expansion of both CD4+ and CD8+ T cells in blood was seen between baseline and week 6.

Patients with a history of autoimmune disease or receiving systemic immunosuppression were excluded from the trial. Peripheral blood for TCR sequencing was collected from all dose cohorts at baseline, on cycle 4 day 1, and on cycle 7 day 1. The samples were drawn from a first-in-human, open-label, multicenter phase I dose-escalation trial of ivuxolimab. Adults with locally advanced or metastatic head and neck squamous cell, hepatocellular, melanoma or renal cell carcinoma were enrolled in the trial. CD4+ and CD8+ T cells were sorted separately from peripheral blood before TCR sequencing. About this clone: Its binding antigen is unknown. Base quality data are lacking; no much larger clone is found one base away.

Clipping removes 1 base from V and 0 bases from J, with 8 as the unmatched junction base count. Based on the germline V gene, the CDR1 and CDR2 sequences are SGHVS and FNYEAQ. The CDR3 measures 18 amino acids from cysteine to phenylalanine. Only the CDR3 portion is preserved as DNA: 54 bases, with reading frame beginning at the first base. Sequences were derived from CD4+ or CD8+ T cells sorted from blood, sampled in a trial of the OX40 agonist ivuxolimab. This TCR derives from an adult with an advanced solid tumor such as melanoma, head and neck, liver or kidney cancer. The sequence is built from TRBV7-6 and TRBJ1-3; 8 central bases correspond to TRBD1. The CDR3 in this case is CASSLGPGGRLSGNTIYF. At the DNA level, the sequence is TGTGCCAGCAGCTTAGGACCAGGGGGCCGGCTCTCTGGAAACACCATATATTTT. With all but the CDR3 taken from the reference TRBV7-6 and TRBJ1-3 genes, the full variable domain is: GAGVSQSPRYKVTKRGQDVALRCDPISGHVSLYWYRQALGQGPEFLTYFNYEAQQDKSGLPNDRFSAERPEGSISTLTIQRTEQRDSAMYRCASSLGPGGRLSGNTIYFGEGSWLTVV.